This entry concerns a single T cell receptor (beta chain). Its antigen target is currently unknown. No per-base quality is available; no much larger clone lies one base away. The data were obtained in a study of cytomegalovirus exposure and HLA in healthy donors (dated by TCRdb to the late 2010s). General notes on the study: In an earlier analysis of several hundred of the donors, around 300 Gb of sequence data and just under 120 million unique TCR beta sequences from approximately 180 million T cells were reported. In an earlier analysis of around 540 of the donors, high-throughput TCR beta sequencing was used to judge whether each TCR beta V gene segment behaved as functional or pseudogenic. The study used immunosequencing to profile the T cell repertoires of 666 subjects and linked those repertoires to cytomegalovirus serostatus. A later genetic analysis used genome-wide SNP genotypes for 398 of the 666 donors, treating that subset as a discovery cohort. A separate validation cohort of roughly 120 different subjects was used in addition to the roughly 620-subject first cohort. Among the roughly 430 genotyped donors, around 81% belonged to the genetic ancestry cluster associated with self-reported Caucasian donors. Donor age, sex, ethnicity and CMV serostatus were compiled alongside the repertoire data. Rather than drawing on any new phenotypic data, the later analysis identified candidate immune exposures from TCR beta sequences and the way those sequences occurred across donors. High-throughput TCR immunosequencing, statistical association of individual TCRs with disease status, and machine learning were combined to predict cytomegalovirus infection status. HLA typing covered class I and class II loci at four-digit resolution. Typing coverage varied by locus: about 620-630 donors for A, B, C, DRB1 and DQB1; more than 500 for DQA1; some 610 for DPA1; roughly 450 for DPB1. Approximately 300 gigabases of sequencing data and tens of millions of unique TCR sequences were included in an early release covering 500 to 750 HLA-typed donors. The aim of the study was to test whether cataloging public T cell receptors could identify signatures of past pathogen exposure. All discovery cohort repertoires had been generated using a single sequencing platform. A later analysis re-examined previously published TCR beta repertoires from hundreds of donors and added high-resolution HLA genotyping to investigate patterns of TCR occurrence. About five DR-DQ haplotypes were treated as single units for association and clustering because of strong linkage in the cohort. Among a few hundred genotyped donors of the cohort, an average of around 240,000 unique TCR beta nucleotide sequences were sequenced per donor, around a sixth of them non-productive.

In total, roughly 710 healthy bone marrow donors made up the cohort. All cohort members were sampled while nominally healthy, although unrecorded immune exposures were likely present. The donor tested CMV seropositive and was one of the 289 seropositive cohort members. Each donor provided a peripheral blood sample, and peripheral blood mononuclear cells were used for TCR beta sequencing. Genomic DNA was extracted from the blood cell samples with the Qiagen DNeasy Blood Extraction Kit. Summary of the overall study and its limitations: The classifier was reported to diagnose cytomegalovirus status with high specificity and sensitivity in both the original and validation cohorts. This cohort had only TCR beta chains sequenced, and the lack of alpha or paired-chain data limited which features could be detected. For the cohort, immune exposure information was limited to CMV serostatus. Correlated functional status among segregating V segments might reflect linkage disequilibrium, but an unknown experimental factor could not be ruled out. According to a later analysis, TCR association rates differed among HLA loci, with DRB1 alleles showing the most associated TCRs and HLA-C alleles showing the fewest. An earlier analysis of approximately 540 of the donors showed that most TCR beta V segments appeared in productive rearrangements either about 87% or about 30% of the time, which broadly matched IMGT annotations. Most TCR sequences were observed very rarely across donors, whereas some public TCRs were present in many individuals. Assigning TCR associations to individual alleles was difficult when HLA alleles, especially DR and DQ, strongly co-occurred. Because HLA typing was missing for some donors at each locus, association tests included only the typed subset. According to a later analysis, parvovirus B19, influenza, CMV and Epstein-Barr virus appeared linked to several top co-occurrence clusters. Roughly uniform sequencing depth across donors was assumed in presence/absence analyses, although this assumption may not hold. In a later genetic analysis, a missense DCLRE1C variant was associated with V-gene and J-gene trimming of TCR beta chains, and the association was replicated in an independent cohort. Compared with the 666-donor mean, donors in an Asian-associated ancestry cluster had fewer N-insertions in productive TCRs, according to a later genetic analysis. The sequencing pipeline was judged likely to have produced a cluster of highly shared sequence variants as a technical artifact. A further reported finding was that TCR beta sequences accurately predicted the HLA-A and HLA-B alleles for most subjects in the first cohort. In a later analysis, HLA-associated TCR beta chains were found to be more clonally expanded and to have lower generation probabilities than equally common non-associated chains. Three of the identified cytomegalovirus-associated TCR beta chains were confirmed in vitro to be specific for cytomegalovirus antigens. A later analysis associated approximately 17,000 TCR beta sequences with specific HLA alleles at a false discovery rate of 0.05. In the study, around 160 TCR beta chains were listed as associated with cytomegalovirus. According to a later analysis, most CMV-associated TCR beta chains appeared to be HLA-restricted, and the HLA associations seemed to be driven largely by CMV exposure. The 87-base-pair reads could not distinguish some IMGT-functional V segments, including TRBV6-2 and TRBV6-3, so those segments were excluded. According to the authors, the approach could potentially be generalized to other disease states and immunological phenotypes. Because counts were too low, roughly 16 rarely observed V segments, including chromosome 9 orphons, were left out of the earlier analysis of 500 to 750 of the donors.

Library construction relied on the immunoSEQ multiplex PCR assay. For the multiplex PCR, a mixture combining 60 forward primers for TCR Vbeta segments and 13 reverse primers for TCR Jbeta segments was used. The CDR3 region of rearranged TCR beta genes was amplified from genomic DNA by a multiplex PCR assay. The Illumina HiSeq System was used to sequence the amplified TCR beta libraries as 87-base-pair reads. From the authors' description of their analysis: A later analysis tallied tens of millions of unique TCR beta chains across the 550 to 850 repertoires, and around 12 million of those chains were shared by two or more donors. A nearest-neighbor algorithm error-corrected the raw reads and collapsed the reads into unique sequences, merging closely related sequences to remove PCR and sequencing errors. To assign V, D and J gene segments, CDR3 sequences were aligned to IMGT reference sequences. For a sequence to be retained, a match of at least six nucleotides to both a V gene segment and a J gene segment was required. A rearrangement counted as productive if the CDR3 had no stop codons and remained in frame with V and J, and every other rearrangement counted as non-productive. Following IMGT convention, CDR3 was defined as the stretch from the second conserved V-encoded cysteine to the conserved J-encoded phenylalanine. The earlier analysis of 500 to 650 of the donors excluded any sequence lacking an unambiguous match to a single V gene segment. An earlier analysis of a few hundred of the donors called V segments functional above 56.7% productive rearrangements and segregating when the between-donor standard deviation exceeded 5%. A statistical classification framework was built to diagnose cytomegalovirus status from the catalog of TCR beta chain sequences. V and J gene assignment, in a later analysis, came from comparing TCR nucleotide sequences with IMGT/GENE-DB human TR gene sequences. The TCRdist pipeline was used in a later analysis to assign CDR3 sequences and most-parsimonious VDJ recombination scenarios. In a later analysis, each TCR beta chain was defined by its CDR3 amino acid sequence together with its V-gene family, and reads lacking a unique V-gene family were excluded. In a later analysis, 450 to 600 highly shared, low-generation-probability nucleotide sequences were removed to address suspected cross-contamination and a sequencing artifact. In a later analysis, a clonal expansion index for each public chain was calculated from normalized within-repertoire ranks of inferred template counts. Generation probabilities in a later analysis came from a VDJ recombination model fitted to out-of-frame rearrangements, and those results were checked against IGoR. In a later analysis, TCR-TCR, TCR-HLA and TCR-CMV co-occurrence was scored with hypergeometric tests, and a repertoire-size bias correction was applied to TCR pairs. False discovery rates were estimated in a later analysis by permuting HLA or CMV assignments 20 times. A later analysis grouped co-occurring TCRs with DBSCAN, adding TCRdist sequence similarity when clustering within HLA-allele-positive subsets. Repertoires with fewer than 30,000 or more than 120,000 public chains, plus five repertoires with anomalous nucleotide sharing, were excluded from co-occurrence clustering. The table comes from immuneACCESS by way of TCRdb, which keeps in-frame sequences with V and J called. Part of the clones is missing from these tables; in studies checked, under half for an unresolved V gene and the rest for unknown reasons. V, J and clone size reflect that table, while D and trimming were determined from the DNA. The table for this sample lists 60,000 to 65,000 clones; 75% of them were counted only once. The leading ten clones occupy under 30% of the sample.

Compared with germline, V lacks 1 base and J lacks 2 bases; bases without a gene match: 7. Sequences MNHNS (CDR1) and SASEGT (CDR2) are obtained from the germline V gene. The CDR3 measures 16 amino acids from cysteine to phenylalanine. Only the CDR3 portion is preserved as DNA: 48 bases, with reading frame beginning at the first base. This receptor was taken from a woman aged 35 to 49 in good health and CMV-seropositive. The sequence links TRBV6-1 to TRBJ2-7; the junction holds 8 bases that match TRBD2. Material for sequencing was PBMCs. The CDR3 reads CASSEGRGARTYEQYF. The nucleotides read TGTGCCAGCAGTGAAGGGCGGGGGGCGAGGACCTACGAGCAGTACTTC.